This TCR beta chain was found in a study of blood T cell repertoires in COVID-19. Study summary: The samples span acute and convalescent COVID-19 from the United States, Italy and Spain. PBMCs, B-cell-depleted T cells, or T cells provided the cDNA or gDNA that made up the material.

Germline CDR1 reads SEHNR; CDR2 reads FQNEAQ (reference sequence). The V end was cut by 2 bases, the J end by 4 bases, with 6 bases between. The CDR3 spans 13 residues. Original processing methods: Amplification of reference gene primers provided the estimated nucleated cell counts. Here immunoSEQ multiplex PCR was the method, and the copy in TCRdb shows in-frame clones only, minus some. D and trimming were read from the DNA, whereas the V and J calls and clone size are those reported in that table. The sample includes tens of thousands of clones, roughly 77% seen only once; the top ten take more than 10%.

The chain uses TRBV7-9 and TRBJ1-5; D not certain. This receptor was obtained from a human donor in a cohort sampled during active COVID-19. The sequenced material came from peripheral blood. This CDR3 reads CASSLSGNQPQHF. In nucleotides, the CDR3 is TGTGCCAGCAGCTTAAGCGGGAATCAGCCCCAGCATTTT.